The subject of this entry is one T cell receptor beta chain. Antigen: not known. The table came from immunoSEQ multiplex PCR; TCRdb's copy has only in-frame clones and leaves some out. The sample lists hundreds of thousands of clones; 95% to 98% were seen once. These data come from a study of shared clonotypes between healthy human individuals. Turning to the study itself: The study used three CD4 naive, three CD4 memory, two CD8 naive and one CD8 memory plate per donor.

Study outcomes and limitations: Several donors showed sharing of around 5% of naive CD4 clonotypes. Memory subsets had estimated richness that was generally smaller than that of naive subsets.

Donation came from healthy HIV-negative adults that had no recent acute infections or vaccinations. This receptor was obtained from a woman aged 25 to 39 in good health. Sequencing was performed on naive CD4+ T cells sorted from blood. The subset here: CD45RA+ positively selected.

In DNA, the CDR3 is TGTGCCAGCAATTGGGGCTGGTCCTACGAGCAGTACTTC. Its translation is CASNWGWSYEQYF. The gene calls are TRBV28 and TRBJ2-7; D possibly corresponds to TRBD1 (5 bases). V was cut by 7 bases and J by 1 base, with 11 bases left in between. The CDR3 covers 13 residues. Germline V gene sequence: CDR1 MDHEN, CDR2 SYDVKM.